A single sample is the source of the 6 T cell receptor beta chains below, sequenced in a study of technical replicates of blood from four donors. TCRdb keeps only in-frame clones here, not all; method: immunoSEQ multiplex PCR. The data show about 12,000 clones, around 95% seen once. Material: PBMCs. Source of these receptors: a human donor in good health.

The chain links TRBV19 to TRBJ1-2; 7 bases match TRBD1. There are 12 residues in the CDR3. V lost 6 bases, J lost 7 bases, and 5 bases stayed unmatched. The germline V gene encodes CDR1 LNHDA and CDR2 SQIVND (reference sequence). CDR3: CASRRQGSGYTF. As DNA, the CDR3 is TGTGCCAGTAGAAGACAGGGTTCTGGCTACACCTTC.

The CDR3 bases are TGTGCCAGCAGCTCGGGACTAGCGGGAGTTTTGCAAGAGACCCAGTACTTC. This sequence encodes CASSSGLAGVLQETQYF. The chain has TRBV7-9 and TRBJ2-5; 14 positions agree with TRBD2. This CDR3 is built from 17 residues. Germline loops: CDR1 SEHNR, CDR2 FQNEAQ (reference sequence). The V segment lost 4 bases and the J segment 2 bases; nucleotides outside the gene matches: 6.

This chain uses TRBV28 with TRBJ2-7; D unclear. Deletions cut 6 bases from V and 6 bases from J, with 18 bases between. This CDR3 is 14 amino acids long. Germline assignment: CDR1 MDHEN and CDR2 SYDVKM. The CDR3 sequence is CASRTYSALVEQYF. DNA of the CDR3: TGTGCCAGCAGAACCTATTCAGCGCTAGTCGAGCAGTACTTC.

The CDR3 protein is CASSLDGGENQPQHF. In DNA form, the CDR3 reads TGCGCCAGCAGCTTGGATGGCGGAGAGAATCAGCCCCAGCATTTT. The genes are TRBV5-1 and TRBJ1-5; D uncertain. Germline V gene data show CDR1 as SGHRS and CDR2 as YFSETQ. This CDR3 region has 15 residues. The V and J ends lost 0 bases and 4 bases respectively, with 11 bases between them.

The genes are TRBV9 and TRBJ2-7, with TRBD2 as a possible D gene (5 bases). V was cut by 4 bases and J by 1 base, with 18 bases left in between. The CDR3 length is 16 residues. From germline, CDR1 is SGDLS and CDR2 YYNGEE. This CDR3 reads CASSPRYLDSSYEQYF. The CDR3 coding sequence is TGTGCCAGCAGCCCCCGCTATCTGGACTCTTCCTACGAGCAGTACTTC.

This chain uses TRBV30 with TRBJ2-7; 9 bases map to TRBD1. Looked up from germline, CDR1 is GTSNPN and CDR2 is SVGIG (reference sequence). There are 14 residues in the CDR3. J gave up 3 bases and V 2 bases, and 5 bases lay outside the gene matches. CDR3 amino acids: CAWSTGQGNYEQYF. The CDR3, as DNA: TGTGCCTGGAGTACCGGACAGGGGAACTACGAGCAGTACTTC.